These T cell receptor beta chains were read from a single sample in a study of graft-versus-host responses after intestinal transplantation. The antigens of these receptors remain unknown. Profiled with immunoSEQ multiplex PCR; TCRdb holds only in-frame clones, not every one. The sample holds 85,000 to 90,000 clones, around 83% seen once. The input for sequencing was unstimulated CD8+ T cells sorted from spleen or lymph node cells, taken before intestinal transplant. All receptors derive from a human donor who received an intestinal transplant. CDR3s include the opening cysteine and the closing phenylalanine or tryptophan. A clone size is listed for some rows: how often the clone was seen (once, few, many), or a class if it is expanded.

clone_size | v_call | cdr3_aa
. | TRBV5-8 | CASSFGASGPYEQYF
. | TRBV29-1 | CSVDSVGGPTDTQYF
. | TRBV19 | CASSIGITGATYEQYF
. | TRBV6-1 | CASSEAPRVAGSRDTQYF
. | TRBV6-1 | CASSELWRPNTEAFF
. | TRBV30 | CAWSSRGTGREKLFF
. | TRBV7-9 | CASSLVQGRPSGANVLTF
. | TRBV29-1 | CSVAGITYEQYF
few | TRBV19 | CASSIYGGWRNTEAFF
. | TRBV4-1 | CASSPKGGRGSYEQYF